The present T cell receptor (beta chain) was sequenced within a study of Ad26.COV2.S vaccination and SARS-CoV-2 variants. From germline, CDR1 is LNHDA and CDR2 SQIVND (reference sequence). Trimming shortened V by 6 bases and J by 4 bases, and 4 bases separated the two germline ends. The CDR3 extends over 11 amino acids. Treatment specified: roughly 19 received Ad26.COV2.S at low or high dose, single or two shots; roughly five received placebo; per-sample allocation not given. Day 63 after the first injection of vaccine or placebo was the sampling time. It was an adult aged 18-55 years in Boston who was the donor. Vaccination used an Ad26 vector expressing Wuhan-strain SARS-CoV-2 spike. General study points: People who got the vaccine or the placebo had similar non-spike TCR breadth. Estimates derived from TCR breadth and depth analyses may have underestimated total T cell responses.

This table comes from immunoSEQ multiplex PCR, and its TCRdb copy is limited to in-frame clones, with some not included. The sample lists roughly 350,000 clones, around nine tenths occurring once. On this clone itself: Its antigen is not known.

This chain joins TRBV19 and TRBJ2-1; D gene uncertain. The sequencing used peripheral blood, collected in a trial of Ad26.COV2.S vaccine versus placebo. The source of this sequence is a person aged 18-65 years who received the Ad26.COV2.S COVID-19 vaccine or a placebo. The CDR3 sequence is CASSQYNEQFF. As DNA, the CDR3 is TGTGCCAGTAGCCAGTACAATGAGCAGTTCTTC. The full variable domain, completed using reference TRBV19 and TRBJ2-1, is DGGITQSPKYLFRKEGQNVTLSCEQNLNHDAMYWYRQDPGQGLRLIYYSQIVNDFQKGDIAEGYSVSREKKESFPLTVTSAQKNPTAFYLCASSQYNEQFFGPGTRLTVL.